These 16 T cell receptor beta chains came from one sample sequenced in a study of metastatic and nonmetastatic thyroid tumors. Before thyroid surgery, none of the patients had received any treatment. TCRdb re-called the PCR reads via MiXCR. The sample holds roughly 30,000 clones, roughly 18% seen once. The sequencing sample was made of blood. The receptor set was obtained from a female donor with papillary thyroid cancer or a benign thyroid nodule (not recorded which). Some clones in this sample may be carry-over from other donors' samples.

This clone has at least ten counts. V and J are TRBV7-6 and TRBJ1-5, with no clear D. The germline V gene has CDR1 SGHVS and CDR2 FNYEAQ. V lost 2 bases, J lost 3 bases, and 11 bases lay in between. The CDR3 loop spans 15 amino acids. The chain's CDR3 is CASSLLDGSNQPQHF. The CDR3 nucleotides read TGTGCCAGCAGCTTATTAGACGGATCCAATCAGCCCCAGCATTTT.

There are many counts of this clone. V is TRBV19 and J is TRBJ2-1; D ambiguous. Germline CDR1 and CDR2: LNHDA and SQIVND (reference sequence). The CDR3 has 12 amino acids. V was shortened by 7 bases and J by 10 bases, with 14 bases between the two germline ends. The CDR3 DNA follows: TGTGCCAGTAAAAATGGGGTGGGGGAGCAGTTCTTC. Encoded protein: CASKNGVGEQFF.

This clone was counted between two and nine times. One base away lies a much larger clone, so this may be a sequencing read error. The chain links TRBV10-3 to TRBJ2-5, with TRBD2 matching 7 bases. Per the germline V gene, CDR1 is ENHRY and CDR2 is SYGVKD. Trimming took 5 bases from V and 11 from J; bases not matched to a gene: 8. This CDR3 is built from 12 residues. For the CDR3, the DNA is TGTGCCATCAGTTGGACTAGGAATGAGCAGTACTTC. Translating it yields CAISWTRNEQYF.

A few counts support this clone. V is TRBV4-1 and J is TRBJ2-3; 11 nucleotides match TRBD2. Trimming cost V 3 bases and J 2 bases; bases outside gene matches: 13. The CDR3 totals 19 residues. CDR1 is MGHRA, CDR2 YSYEKL, per germline. The CDR3 here is CASSQARTSGLGLTDTQYF. The DNA for the CDR3 is TGCGCCAGCAGCCAGGCTAGGACTAGCGGGCTGGGTCTCACAGATACGCAGTATTTT.

This clone was detected ten times or more. The rearrangement links TRBV18 to TRBJ1-2, with D hard to call. The germline V gene encodes CDR1 KGHSH and CDR2 LQKENI. Trimming took 3 bases from V and 8 from J, leaving 22 bases between them. The CDR3 covers 16 residues. The CDR3: CASSPNPGSGREGYTF. The CDR3 DNA reads as TGTGCCAGCTCACCGAATCCAGGTTCGGGTCGAGAGGGCTACACCTTC. The full variable domain, in which reference TRBV18 and TRBJ1-2 provide the parts outside the CDR3, is NAGVMQNPRHLVRRRGQEARLRCSPMKGHSHVYWYRQLPEEGLKFMVYLQKENIIDESGMPKERFSAEFPKEGPSILRIQQVVRGDSAAYFCASSPNPGSGREGYTFGSGTRLTVV.

This clone was detected only a few times. This clone may be a read error of a much larger clone one base away. The same CDR3 also results from other DNA sequences found in this sample. V usage is TRBV30 and J usage is TRBJ1-4; D is uncertain. CDR1 GTSNPN and CDR2 SVGIG come from the germline V gene (reference sequence). The CDR3 runs to 16 residues. CDR3 region: CAWRVWGSKGGEKLFF. CDR3 sequence (DNA): TGCGCCTGGAGGGTGTGGGGAAGTAAAGGTGGTGAAAAACTGTTTTTT.

This clone came up many times. This sequence joins TRBV7-3 and TRBJ2-7, with D perhaps being TRBD1 or TRBD2 (6 bases each). This CDR3 spans 13 amino acids. V was shortened by 0 bases and J by 4 bases, with 7 bases between the two germline ends. Germline V gene lookup returns CDR1 SGHTA and CDR2 FQGTGA. The chain's CDR3 is CASSLTGGYEQYF. In DNA, the CDR3 is TGTGCCAGCAGCTTAACAGGGGGGTACGAGCAGTACTTC.

This clone came up a few times. One end of the junction does not line up with germline, which may come from a read error. The chain combines TRBV29-1 with TRBJ2-1; 8 nucleotides match TRBD2. The CDR3 length is 14 residues. Germline values: CDR1 SQVTM, CDR2 ANQGSEA. The CDR3 here is CSVVAGSSYNDQFF. Written as DNA, the CDR3 is TGCAGCGTTGTAGCGGGATCCTCCTACAATGATCAGTTCTTC.

The rearrangement uses TRBV6-1 and TRBJ1-3; D ambiguous. CDR3 length: 15 residues. V was cut by 2 bases and J by 1 base, with 9 bases left in between. Germline assignment: CDR1 MNHNS and CDR2 SASEGT. CDR3 protein: CASSELGGSGNTIYF. DNA of the CDR3: TGTGCCAGCAGTGAATTGGGAGGGTCTGGAAACACCATATATTTT.

This clone was observed at least ten times. The chain carries TRBV28 and TRBJ2-1, with a possible D match to TRBD2 (5 bases). The germline gives CDR1 MDHEN, CDR2 SYDVKM. This CDR3 spans 16 amino acids. The V end was cut by 3 bases, the J end by 0 bases, with 12 bases between. The CDR3 loop is CASSFPGKGSYNEQFF. CDR3 coding DNA: TGTGCCAGCAGTTTCCCCGGGAAGGGCTCCTACAATGAGCAGTTCTTC.

This clone was detected ten times or more. Other DNA sequences in this sample translate to the same CDR3. The V call is TRBV27, the J call TRBJ2-6, with TRBD2 matching 7 bases. The trim removed 5 bases at V and 0 bases at J, leaving 7 bases unmatched. The CDR3 has 17 amino acids. Looked up from germline, CDR1 is MNHEY and CDR2 is SMNVEV (reference sequence). The CDR3 loop is CASSGGVRVSGANVLTF. CDR3 coding DNA: TGTGCCAGCAGTGGGGGGGTTCGGGTCTCTGGGGCCAACGTCCTGACTTTC.

This clone has ten or more counts. J is TRBJ2-3 and V is TRBV4-1, with TRBD1 matching 7 bases. CDR3 length: 15 residues. V shed 1 base, J shed 2 bases, and the junction held 3 bases outside the gene matches. Germline CDR1 reads MGHRA; CDR2 reads YSYEKL. The chain's CDR3 is CASSQGQGSTDTQYF. CDR3 sequence (DNA): TGCGCCAGCAGCCAAGGACAGGGATCCACAGATACGCAGTATTTT.

This clone was recorded at least ten times. The chain recombines TRBV12-3 or TRBV12-4 with TRBJ2-1, with D possibly being TRBD1 or TRBD2 (6 bases each). V gave up 3 bases and J gave up 6 bases, with 12 bases separating them. The CDR3 has 14 residues. The CDR3 DNA follows: TGTGCCAGCAGTTTTAATGGAGGGGGCAATGAGCAGTTCTTC. It specifies CASSFNGGGNEQFF.

This clone was observed at least ten times. The V gene is TRBV10-1, the J gene TRBJ2-2; 8 nucleotides align to TRBD1. The CDR3 loop spans 15 amino acids. V gave up 2 bases and J gave up 6 bases; unmatched junction bases: 5. The V gene's germline CDR1 is WNHNN and CDR2 SYGVQD (reference sequence). The CDR3 sequence: CASSEHTGGSGELFF. The CDR3 nucleotides read TGCGCCAGCAGTGAGCACACAGGGGGATCCGGGGAGCTGTTTTTT.

The chain is built from TRBV5-4 and TRBJ2-7; 11 bases are a match to TRBD2. CDR1 is SGHNT, CDR2 YYREEE, per germline (reference sequence). The CDR3 runs 15 residues. V gave up 4 bases and J gave up 3 bases; unmatched junction bases: 6. The CDR3 loop is CASSLRLAGYYEQYF. CDR3 sequence (DNA): TGTGCCAGCAGCCTAAGACTAGCGGGATACTACGAGCAGTACTTC.

The chain is built from TRBV7-2 and TRBJ2-3; D may match TRBD1 or TRBD2 (5 bases each). Germline V CDR1 and CDR2: SGHTA, FQGNSA. The CDR3 loop spans 11 amino acids. Trimming took off 9 bases at V and 6 bases at J, with 10 bases between the two ends. The CDR3 DNA sequence: TGTGCCAGTGGGGGTTCCGATACGCAGTATTTT. This encodes CASGGSDTQYF.